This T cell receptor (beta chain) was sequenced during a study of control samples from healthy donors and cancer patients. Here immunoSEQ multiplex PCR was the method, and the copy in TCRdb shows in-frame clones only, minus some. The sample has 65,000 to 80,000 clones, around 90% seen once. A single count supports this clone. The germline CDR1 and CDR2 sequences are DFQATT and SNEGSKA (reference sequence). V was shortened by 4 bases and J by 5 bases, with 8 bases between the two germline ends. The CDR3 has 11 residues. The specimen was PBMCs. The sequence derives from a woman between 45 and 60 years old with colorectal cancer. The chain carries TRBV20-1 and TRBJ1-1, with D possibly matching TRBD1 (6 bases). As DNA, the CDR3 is TGCAGTGCTACCGGACAGACTGAAGCTTTCTTT. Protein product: CSATGQTEAFF.